This T cell receptor beta chain comes out of a study of CD8 T cells in ankylosing spondylitis. V dropped 3 bases and J dropped 4; count of bases not matched to a gene: 12. The length of the CDR3 is 15 residues. CDR1 is SQVTM, CDR2 ANQGSEA, per germline. This clonotype was found many times. Its matching antigen is unknown. Overall study results and limits: Clones linked to disease, bearing a CD8+ phenotype, were relatively rare in peripheral blood. There was reportedly significant enrichment of clones that were disease-linked in matched ankylosing spondylitis synovial fluid.

Each CDR3 protein gets one entry after TCRdb re-called the 5' RACE reads with MiXCR. The sample shows under 150,000 distinct CDR3 sequences, around 9.3% of them seen only once. This sequence was found in a male donor with ankylosing spondylitis or in good health (not recorded which). The chain recombines TRBV29-1 with TRBJ2-7; 7 nucleotides agree with TRBD1. The sequencing sample was made of blood, either unsorted or a sorted T cell fraction (not recorded which). CDR3 region: CSVDGQGESPYEQYF. CDR3 nucleotides: TGCAGCGTTGATGGCCAGGGGGAATCCCCTTACGAGCAGTACTTC.